This T cell receptor beta chain was sequenced for a study of T cell changes during pregnancy in multiple sclerosis. The method was immunoSEQ multiplex PCR; TCRdb's version includes in-frame clones alone and lacks a portion of them. The table records around 110,000 clones, about 90% of them present only once. This clone was counted a single time. Trimming cost V 4 bases and J 5 bases, with 13 bases left between them. CDR3 length: 15 residues. From germline, CDR1 is SGHDT and CDR2 YYEEEE. The sequences come from peripheral blood, collected after pregnancy. The V and J genes are TRBV5-6 and TRBJ1-6, with D possibly matching TRBD1 (5 bases). This TCR was recovered from a female donor with multiple sclerosis, enrolled in a pregnancy study. The chain's CDR3 is CASSLRQTDNSPLHF. The DNA of the CDR3 is TGTGCCAGCAGCCTGAGACAGACCGATAATTCACCCCTCCACTTT.